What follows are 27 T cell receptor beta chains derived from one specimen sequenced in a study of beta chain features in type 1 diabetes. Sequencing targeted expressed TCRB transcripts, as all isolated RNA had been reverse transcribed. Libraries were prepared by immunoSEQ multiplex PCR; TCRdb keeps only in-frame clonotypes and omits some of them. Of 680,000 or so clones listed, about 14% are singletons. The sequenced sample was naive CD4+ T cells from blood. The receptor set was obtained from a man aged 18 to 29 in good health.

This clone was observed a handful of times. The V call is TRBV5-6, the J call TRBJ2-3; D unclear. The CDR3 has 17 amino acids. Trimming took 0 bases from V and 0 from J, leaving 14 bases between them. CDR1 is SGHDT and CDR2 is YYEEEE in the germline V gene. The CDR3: CASSLETGVSSTDTQYF. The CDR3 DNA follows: TGTGCCAGCAGCTTGGAGACCGGCGTTTCTAGCACAGATACGCAGTATTTT. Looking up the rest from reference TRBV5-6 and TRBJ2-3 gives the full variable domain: DAGVTQSPTHLIKTRGQQVTLRCSPKSGHDTVSWYQQALGQGPQFIFQYYEEEERQRGNFPDRFSGHQFPNYSSELNVNALLLGDSALYLCASSLETGVSSTDTQYFGPGTRLTVL.

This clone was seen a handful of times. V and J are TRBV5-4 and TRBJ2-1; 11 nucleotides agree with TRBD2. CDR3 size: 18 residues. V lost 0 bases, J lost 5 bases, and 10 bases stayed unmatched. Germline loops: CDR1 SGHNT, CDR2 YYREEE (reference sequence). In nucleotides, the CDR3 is TGTGCCAGCAGCTTGGTCTTAGCGGGAGGGCGGCGGCACAATGAGCAGTTCTTC. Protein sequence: CASSLVLAGGRRHNEQFF.

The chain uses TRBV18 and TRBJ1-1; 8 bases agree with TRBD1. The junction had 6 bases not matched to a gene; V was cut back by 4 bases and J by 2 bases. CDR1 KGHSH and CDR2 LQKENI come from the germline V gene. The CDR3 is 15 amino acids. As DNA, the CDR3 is TGTGCCAGCTCACAGGGACAGGCATATAACACTGAAGCTTTCTTT. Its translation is CASSQGQAYNTEAFF.

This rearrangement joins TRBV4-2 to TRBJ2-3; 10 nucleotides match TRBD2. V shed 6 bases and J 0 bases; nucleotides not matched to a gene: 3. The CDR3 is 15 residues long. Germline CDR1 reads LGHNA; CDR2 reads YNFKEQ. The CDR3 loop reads CASSWTSGSTDTQYF. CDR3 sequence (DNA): TGTGCCAGCAGTTGGACTAGCGGAAGCACAGATACGCAGTATTTT.

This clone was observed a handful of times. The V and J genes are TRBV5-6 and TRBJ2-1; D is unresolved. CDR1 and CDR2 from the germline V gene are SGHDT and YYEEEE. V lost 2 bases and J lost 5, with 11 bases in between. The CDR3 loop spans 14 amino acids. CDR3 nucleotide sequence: TGTGCCAGCAGCTTTGGGCCAGTGGACAATGAGCAGTTCTTC. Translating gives CASSFGPVDNEQFF.

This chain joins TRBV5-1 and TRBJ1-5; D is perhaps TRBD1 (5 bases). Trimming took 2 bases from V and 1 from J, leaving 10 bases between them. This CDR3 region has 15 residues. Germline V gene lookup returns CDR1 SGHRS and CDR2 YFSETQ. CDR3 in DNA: TGCGCCAGCAGCTTATTGGGGGACAGCAATCAGCCCCAGCATTTT. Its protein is CASSLLGDSNQPQHF.

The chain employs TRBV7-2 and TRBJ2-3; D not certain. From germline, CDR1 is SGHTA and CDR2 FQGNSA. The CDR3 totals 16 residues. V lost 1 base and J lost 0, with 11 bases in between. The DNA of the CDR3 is TGTGCCAGCAGCTTAGTCGCGAGACCTAGCACAGATACGCAGTATTTT. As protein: CASSLVARPSTDTQYF.

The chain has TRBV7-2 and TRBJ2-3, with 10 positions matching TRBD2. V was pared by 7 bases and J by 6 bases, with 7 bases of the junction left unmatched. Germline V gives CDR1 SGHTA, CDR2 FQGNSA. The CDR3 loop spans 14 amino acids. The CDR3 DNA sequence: TGTGCCAGCACCCCGCTAGCGGGGGCGGATACGCAGTATTTT. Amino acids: CASTPLAGADTQYF.

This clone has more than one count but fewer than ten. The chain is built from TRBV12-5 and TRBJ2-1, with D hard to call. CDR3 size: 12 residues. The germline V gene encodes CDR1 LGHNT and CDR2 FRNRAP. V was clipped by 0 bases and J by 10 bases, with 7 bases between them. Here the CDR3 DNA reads TGTGCTAGTGGTTTGGTAAAGGGAGAGCAGTTCTTC. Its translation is CASGLVKGEQFF.

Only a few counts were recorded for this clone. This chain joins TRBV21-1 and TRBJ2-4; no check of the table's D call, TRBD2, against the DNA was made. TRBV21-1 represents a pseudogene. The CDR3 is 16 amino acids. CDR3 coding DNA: TGTGCCAGCAGCGATCTAGCGGGAGGGGGCAAAAACATTCAGTACTTC. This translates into CASSDLAGGGKNIQYF.

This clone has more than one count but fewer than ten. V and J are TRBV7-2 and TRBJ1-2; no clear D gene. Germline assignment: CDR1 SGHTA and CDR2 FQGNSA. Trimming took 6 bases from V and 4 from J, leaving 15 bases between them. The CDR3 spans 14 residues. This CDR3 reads CASRRQPTTYGYTF. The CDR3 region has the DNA TGTGCCAGCAGGCGCCAACCTACAACCTATGGCTACACCTTC. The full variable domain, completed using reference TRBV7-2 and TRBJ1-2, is GAGVSQSPSNKVTEKGKDVELRCDPISGHTALYWYRQSLGQGLEFLIYFQGNSAPDKSGLPSDRFSAERTGGSVSTLTIQRTQQEDSAVYLCASRRQPTTYGYTFGSGTRLTVV.

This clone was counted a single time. The CDR3, as DNA: TGTGCCAGCAGGGGACAGGGCAGTGGAAACACCATATATTTT. Residues: CASRGQGSGNTIYF. The V call is TRBV2, the J call TRBJ1-3; 9 bases fit TRBD1. V dropped 6 bases and J dropped 3; count of bases not matched to a gene: 3. The CDR3 spans 14 residues. The germline CDR1 and CDR2 sequences are SNHLY and FYNNEI.

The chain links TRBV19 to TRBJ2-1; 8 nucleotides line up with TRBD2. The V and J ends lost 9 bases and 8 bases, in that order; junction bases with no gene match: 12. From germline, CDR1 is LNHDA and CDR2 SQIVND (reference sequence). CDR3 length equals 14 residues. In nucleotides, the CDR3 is TGTGCCAGCTCAACGGGGGGGGCGTCGGATGAGCAGTTCTTC. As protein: CASSTGGASDEQFF. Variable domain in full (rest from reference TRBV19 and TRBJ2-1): DGGITQSPKYLFRKEGQNVTLSCEQNLNHDAMYWYRQDPGQGLRLIYYSQIVNDFQKGDIAEGYSVSREKKESFPLTVTSAQKNPTAFYLCASSTGGASDEQFFGPGTRLTVL.

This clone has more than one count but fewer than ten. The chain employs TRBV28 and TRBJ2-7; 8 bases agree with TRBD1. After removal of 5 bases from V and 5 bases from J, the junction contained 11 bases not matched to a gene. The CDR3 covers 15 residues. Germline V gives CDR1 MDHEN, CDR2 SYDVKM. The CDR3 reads CASSLGIRGLNEQYF. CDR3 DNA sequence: TGTGCCAGCAGTCTCGGCATCAGGGGGCTCAACGAGCAGTACTTC.

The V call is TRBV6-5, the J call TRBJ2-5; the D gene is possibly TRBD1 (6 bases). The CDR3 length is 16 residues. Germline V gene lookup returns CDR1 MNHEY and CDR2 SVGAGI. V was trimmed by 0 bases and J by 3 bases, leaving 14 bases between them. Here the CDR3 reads CASSYSNRDYKETQYF. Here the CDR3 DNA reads TGTGCCAGCAGTTACTCCAACAGGGATTACAAAGAGACCCAGTACTTC.

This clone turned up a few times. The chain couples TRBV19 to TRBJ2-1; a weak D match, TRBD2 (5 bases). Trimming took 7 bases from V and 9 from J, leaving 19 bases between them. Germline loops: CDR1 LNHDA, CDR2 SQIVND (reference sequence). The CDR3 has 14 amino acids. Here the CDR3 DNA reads TGTGCCAGTACCCCCCTCGGGGAAGGGAGTGAGCAGTTCTTC. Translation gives CASTPLGEGSEQFF. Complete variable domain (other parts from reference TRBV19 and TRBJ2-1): DGGITQSPKYLFRKEGQNVTLSCEQNLNHDAMYWYRQDPGQGLRLIYYSQIVNDFQKGDIAEGYSVSREKKESFPLTVTSAQKNPTAFYLCASTPLGEGSEQFFGPGTRLTVL.

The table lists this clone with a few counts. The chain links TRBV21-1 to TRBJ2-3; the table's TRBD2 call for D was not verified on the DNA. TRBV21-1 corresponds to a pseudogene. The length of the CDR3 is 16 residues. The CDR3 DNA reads TGTGCCAGCAGCAAAGGGAGACTAGCGGGCACAGATACGCAGTATTTT. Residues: CASSKGRLAGTDTQYF.

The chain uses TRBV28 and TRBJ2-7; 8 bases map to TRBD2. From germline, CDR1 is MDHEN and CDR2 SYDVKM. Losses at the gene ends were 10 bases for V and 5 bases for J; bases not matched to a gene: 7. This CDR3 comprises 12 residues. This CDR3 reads CATLAGKNEQYF. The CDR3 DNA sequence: TGTGCCACCTTAGCGGGAAAAAACGAGCAGTACTTC.

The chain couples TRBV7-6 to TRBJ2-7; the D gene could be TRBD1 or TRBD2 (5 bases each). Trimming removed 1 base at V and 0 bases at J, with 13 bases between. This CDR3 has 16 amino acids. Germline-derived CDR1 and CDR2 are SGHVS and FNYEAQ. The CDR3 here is CASSLESGSDSYEQYF. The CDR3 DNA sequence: TGTGCCAGCAGCTTAGAATCAGGGAGTGACTCCTACGAGCAGTACTTC.

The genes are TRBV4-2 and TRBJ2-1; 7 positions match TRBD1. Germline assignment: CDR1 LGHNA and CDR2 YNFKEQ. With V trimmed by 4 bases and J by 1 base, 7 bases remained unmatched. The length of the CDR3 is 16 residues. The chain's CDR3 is CASSRGDRGSYNEQFF. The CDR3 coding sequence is TGTGCCAGCAGCCGAGGGGACAGAGGGTCCTACAATGAGCAGTTCTTC.

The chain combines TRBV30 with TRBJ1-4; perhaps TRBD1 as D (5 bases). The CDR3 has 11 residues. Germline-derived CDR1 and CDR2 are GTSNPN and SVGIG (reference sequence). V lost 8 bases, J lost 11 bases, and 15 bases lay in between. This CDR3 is CARNSGDKLFF. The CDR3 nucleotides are TGTGCCCGGAACTCGGGGGACAAACTGTTTTTT. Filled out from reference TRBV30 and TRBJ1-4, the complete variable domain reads SQTIHQWPATLVQPVGSPLSLECTVEGTSNPNLYWYRQAAGRGLQLLFYSVGIGQISSEVPQNLSASRPQDRQFILSSKKLLLSDSGFYLCARNSGDKLFFGSGTQLSVL.

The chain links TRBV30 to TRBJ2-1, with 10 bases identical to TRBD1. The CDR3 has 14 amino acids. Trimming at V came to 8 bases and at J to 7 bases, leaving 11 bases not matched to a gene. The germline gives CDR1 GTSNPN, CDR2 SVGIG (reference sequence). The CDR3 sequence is CAGVDRGLGNEQFF. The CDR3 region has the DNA TGTGCCGGGGTCGACAGGGGGCTGGGGAATGAGCAGTTCTTC.

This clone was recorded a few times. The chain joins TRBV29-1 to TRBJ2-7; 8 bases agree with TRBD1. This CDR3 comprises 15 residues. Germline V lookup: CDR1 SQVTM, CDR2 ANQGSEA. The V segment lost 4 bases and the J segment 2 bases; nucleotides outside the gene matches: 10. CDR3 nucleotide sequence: TGCAGCGTTGTCCCGGGGACAGGCGCTGCCTACGAGCAGTACTTC. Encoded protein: CSVVPGTGAAYEQYF.

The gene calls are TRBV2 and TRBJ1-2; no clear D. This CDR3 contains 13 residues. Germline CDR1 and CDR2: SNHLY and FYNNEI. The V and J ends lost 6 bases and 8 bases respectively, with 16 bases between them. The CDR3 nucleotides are TGTGCCAGCAGCCTGGACGGCCAGAGGGGCTACACCTTC. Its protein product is CASSLDGQRGYTF.

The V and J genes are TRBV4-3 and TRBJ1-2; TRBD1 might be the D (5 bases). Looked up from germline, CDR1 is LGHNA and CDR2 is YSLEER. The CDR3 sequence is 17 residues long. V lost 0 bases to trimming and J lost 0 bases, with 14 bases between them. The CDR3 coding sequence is TGCGCCAGCAGCCAAGAACCGGGACCACTAACTAACTATGGCTACACCTTC. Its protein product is CASSQEPGPLTNYGYTF.

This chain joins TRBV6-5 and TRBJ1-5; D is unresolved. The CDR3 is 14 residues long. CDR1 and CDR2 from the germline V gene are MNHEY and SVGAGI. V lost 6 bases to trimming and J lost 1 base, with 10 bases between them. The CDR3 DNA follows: TGTGCCAGCAGGGTTGGCAGGAGCAATCAGCCCCAGCATTTT. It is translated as CASRVGRSNQPQHF.

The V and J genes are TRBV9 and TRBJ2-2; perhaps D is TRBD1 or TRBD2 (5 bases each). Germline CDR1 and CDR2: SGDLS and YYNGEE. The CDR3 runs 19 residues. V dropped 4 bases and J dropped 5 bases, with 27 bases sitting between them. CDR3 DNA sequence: TGTGCCAGCAGCCCTTTGGGGGATCGGGGCCAGCTGTATACCGGGGAGCTGTTTTTT. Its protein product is CASSPLGDRGQLYTGELFF.